Ten or more counts support the clone carrying this T cell receptor beta chain. Its antigen is not known. This sample stems from a study of T cell responses to AZD1222 COVID-19 vaccine. Study observations and caveats: Seropositive status at baseline applied to only a handful of AZD1222 recipients.

V lost 3 bases and J lost 9, with 6 bases in between. This CDR3 is built from 11 residues. The table came from immunoSEQ multiplex PCR; TCRdb's copy has only in-frame clones and leaves some out. The repertoire holds about 130,000 clones, 92% seen once, with 3.5% to 4.5% in the top ten. The source material was peripheral blood, sampled on day 0 of AZD1222 vaccination. This receptor was taken from an adult in good health. The chain uses TRBV12-3 or TRBV12-4 and TRBJ2-1, with no clear D. The chain's CDR3 is CASSFAAEQFF. The CDR3, as DNA: TGTGCCAGCAGTTTTGCGGCTGAGCAGTTCTTC.